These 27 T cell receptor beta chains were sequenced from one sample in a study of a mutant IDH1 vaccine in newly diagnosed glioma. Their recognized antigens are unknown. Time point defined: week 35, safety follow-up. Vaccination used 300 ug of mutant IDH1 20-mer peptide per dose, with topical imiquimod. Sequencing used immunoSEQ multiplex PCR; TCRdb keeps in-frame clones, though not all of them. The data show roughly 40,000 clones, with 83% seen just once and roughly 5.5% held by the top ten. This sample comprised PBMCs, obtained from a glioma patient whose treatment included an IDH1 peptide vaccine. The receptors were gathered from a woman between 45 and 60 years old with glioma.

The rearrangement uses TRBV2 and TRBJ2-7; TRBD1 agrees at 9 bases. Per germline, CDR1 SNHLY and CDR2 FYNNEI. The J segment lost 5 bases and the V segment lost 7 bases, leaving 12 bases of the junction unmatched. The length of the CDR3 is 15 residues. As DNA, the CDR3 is TGTGCCAGCACCCCGAGGGGACAGGGTGACCACGAGCAGTACTTC. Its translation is CASTPRGQGDHEQYF. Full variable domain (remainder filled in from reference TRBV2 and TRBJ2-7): EPEVTQTPSHQVTQMGQEVILRCVPISNHLYFYWYRQILGQKVEFLVSFYNNEISEKSEIFDDQFSVERPDGSNFTLKIRSTKLEDSAMYFCASTPRGQGDHEQYFGPGTRLTVT.

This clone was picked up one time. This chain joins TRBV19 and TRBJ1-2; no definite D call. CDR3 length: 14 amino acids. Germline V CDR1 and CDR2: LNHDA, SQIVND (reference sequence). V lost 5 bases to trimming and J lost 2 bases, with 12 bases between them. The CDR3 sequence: CASSVGRLNYGYTF. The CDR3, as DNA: TGTGCCAGTAGTGTCGGACGGCTGAACTATGGCTACACCTTC.

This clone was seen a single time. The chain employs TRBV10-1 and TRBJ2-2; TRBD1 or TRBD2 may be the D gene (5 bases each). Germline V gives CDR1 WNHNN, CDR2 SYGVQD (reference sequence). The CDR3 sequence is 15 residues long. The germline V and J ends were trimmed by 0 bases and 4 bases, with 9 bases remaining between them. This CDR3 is CASSESWGSTGELFF. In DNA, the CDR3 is TGCGCCAGCAGTGAGTCGTGGGGGTCCACCGGGGAGCTGTTTTTT.

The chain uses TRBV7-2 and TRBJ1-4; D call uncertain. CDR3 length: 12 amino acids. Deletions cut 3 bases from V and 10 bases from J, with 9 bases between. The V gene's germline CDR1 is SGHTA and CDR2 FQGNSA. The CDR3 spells CASSLDGLKLFF. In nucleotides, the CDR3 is TGTGCCAGCAGCTTGGACGGATTAAAACTGTTTTTT.

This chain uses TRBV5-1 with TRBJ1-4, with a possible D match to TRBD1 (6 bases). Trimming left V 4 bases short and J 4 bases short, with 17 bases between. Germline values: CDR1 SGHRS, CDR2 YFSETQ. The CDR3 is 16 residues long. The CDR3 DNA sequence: TGCGCCAGCAGCAGGGGGGATGGGGTTGATAATGAAAAACTGTTTTTT. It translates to CASSRGDGVDNEKLFF.

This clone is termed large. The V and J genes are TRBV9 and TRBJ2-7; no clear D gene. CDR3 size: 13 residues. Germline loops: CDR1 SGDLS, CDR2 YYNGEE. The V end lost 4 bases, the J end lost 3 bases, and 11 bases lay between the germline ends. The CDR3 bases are TGTGCCAGCAGCCCCGGGCTGCACTACGAGCAGTACTTC. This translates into CASSPGLHYEQYF.

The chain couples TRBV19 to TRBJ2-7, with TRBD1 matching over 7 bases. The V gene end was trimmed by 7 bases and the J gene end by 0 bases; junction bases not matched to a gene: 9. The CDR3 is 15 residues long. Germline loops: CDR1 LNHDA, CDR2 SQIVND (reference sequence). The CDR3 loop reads CASKPATGYSYEQYF. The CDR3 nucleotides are TGTGCCAGTAAGCCTGCGACAGGGTACTCCTACGAGCAGTACTTC.

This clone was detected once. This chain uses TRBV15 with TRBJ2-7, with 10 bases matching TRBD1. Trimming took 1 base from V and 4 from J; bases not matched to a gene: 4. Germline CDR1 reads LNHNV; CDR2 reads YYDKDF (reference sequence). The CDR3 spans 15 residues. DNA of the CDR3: TGTGCCACCAGCAGAGCTGGACAGGGGGGTTACGAGCAGTACTTC. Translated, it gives CATSRAGQGGYEQYF.

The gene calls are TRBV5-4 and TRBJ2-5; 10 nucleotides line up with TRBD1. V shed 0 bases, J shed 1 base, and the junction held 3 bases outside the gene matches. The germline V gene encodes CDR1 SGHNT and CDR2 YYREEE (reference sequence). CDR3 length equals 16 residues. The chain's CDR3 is CASSLGDRGPQETQYF. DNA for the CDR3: TGTGCCAGCAGCTTGGGGGACAGGGGCCCCCAAGAGACCCAGTACTTC.

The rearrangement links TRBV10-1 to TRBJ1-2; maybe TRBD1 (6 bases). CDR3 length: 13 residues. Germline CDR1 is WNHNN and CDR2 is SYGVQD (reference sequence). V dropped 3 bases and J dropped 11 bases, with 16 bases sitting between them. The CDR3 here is CASSDLPDSRYTF. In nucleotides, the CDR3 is TGCGCCAGCAGTGACCTTCCGGACAGTAGGTACACCTTC.

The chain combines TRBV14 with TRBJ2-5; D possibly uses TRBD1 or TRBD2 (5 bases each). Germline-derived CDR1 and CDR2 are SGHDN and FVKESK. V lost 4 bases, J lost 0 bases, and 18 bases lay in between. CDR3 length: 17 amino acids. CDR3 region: CASSRLGGGPNQETQYF. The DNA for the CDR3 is TGTGCCAGCAGCCGCCTGGGTGGGGGACCCAACCAAGAGACCCAGTACTTC. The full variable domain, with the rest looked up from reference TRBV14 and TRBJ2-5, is EAGVTQFPSHSVIEKGQTVTLRCDPISGHDNLYWYRRVMGKEIKFLLHFVKESKQDESGMPNNRFLAERTGGTYSTLKVQPAELEDSGVYFCASSRLGGGPNQETQYFGPGTRLLVL.

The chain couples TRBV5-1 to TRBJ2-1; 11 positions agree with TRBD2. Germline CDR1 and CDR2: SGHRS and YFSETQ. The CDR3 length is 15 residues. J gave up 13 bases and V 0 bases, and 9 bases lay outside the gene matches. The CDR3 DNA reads TGCGCCAGCAGCTTGGTGGCTAGCGGGGGGATAGAACAGTTCTTC. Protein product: CASSLVASGGIEQFF.

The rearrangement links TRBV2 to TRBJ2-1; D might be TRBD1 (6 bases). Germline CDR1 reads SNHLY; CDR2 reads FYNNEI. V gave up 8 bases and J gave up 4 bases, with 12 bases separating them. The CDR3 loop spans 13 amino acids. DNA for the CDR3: TGTGCCAGCTCAAGGACAGCGTACAATGAGCAGTTCTTC. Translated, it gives CASSRTAYNEQFF.

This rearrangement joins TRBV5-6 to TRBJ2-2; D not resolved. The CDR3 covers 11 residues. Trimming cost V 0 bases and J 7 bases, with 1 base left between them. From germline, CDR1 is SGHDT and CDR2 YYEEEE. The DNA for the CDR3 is TGTGCCAGCAGCTTGGACGGGGAGCTGTTTTTT. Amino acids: CASSLDGELFF. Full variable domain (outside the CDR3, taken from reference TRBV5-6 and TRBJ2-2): DAGVTQSPTHLIKTRGQQVTLRCSPKSGHDTVSWYQQALGQGPQFIFQYYEEEERQRGNFPDRFSGHQFPNYSSELNVNALLLGDSALYLCASSLDGELFFGEGSRLTVL.

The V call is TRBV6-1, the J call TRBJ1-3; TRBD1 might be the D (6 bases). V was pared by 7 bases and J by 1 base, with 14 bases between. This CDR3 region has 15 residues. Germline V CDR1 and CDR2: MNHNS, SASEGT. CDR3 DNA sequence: TGTGCCAGCAAACGGTACAGGGTATCTGGAAACACCATATATTTT. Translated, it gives CASKRYRVSGNTIYF.

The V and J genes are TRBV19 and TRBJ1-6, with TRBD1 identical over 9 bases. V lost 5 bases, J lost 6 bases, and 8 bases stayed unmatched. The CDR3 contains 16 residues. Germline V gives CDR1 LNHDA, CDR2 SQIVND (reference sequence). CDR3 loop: CASSAQTGGGNSPLHF. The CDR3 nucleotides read TGTGCCAGTAGTGCCCAGACAGGGGGAGGTAATTCACCCCTCCACTTT. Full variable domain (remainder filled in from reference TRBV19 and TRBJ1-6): DGGITQSPKYLFRKEGQNVTLSCEQNLNHDAMYWYRQDPGQGLRLIYYSQIVNDFQKGDIAEGYSVSREKKESFPLTVTSAQKNPTAFYLCASSAQTGGGNSPLHFGNGTRLTVT.

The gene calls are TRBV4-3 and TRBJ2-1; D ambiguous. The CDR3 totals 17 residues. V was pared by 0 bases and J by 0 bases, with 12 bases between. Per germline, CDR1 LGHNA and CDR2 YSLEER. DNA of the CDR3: TGCGCCAGCAGCCAAGATCCTGCCGGAATCTCCTACAATGAGCAGTTCTTC. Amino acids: CASSQDPAGISYNEQFF.

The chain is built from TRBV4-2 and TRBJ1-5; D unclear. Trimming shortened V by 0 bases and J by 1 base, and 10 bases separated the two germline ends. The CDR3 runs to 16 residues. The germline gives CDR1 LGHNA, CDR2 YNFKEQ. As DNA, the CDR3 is TGTGCCAGCAGCCAAGACGTAGGGCGGAGCAATCAGCCCCAGCATTTT. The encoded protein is CASSQDVGRSNQPQHF.

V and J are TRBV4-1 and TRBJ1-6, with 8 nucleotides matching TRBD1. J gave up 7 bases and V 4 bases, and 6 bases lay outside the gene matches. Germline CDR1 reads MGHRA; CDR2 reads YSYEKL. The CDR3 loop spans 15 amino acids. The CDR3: CASSLQDRENSPLHF. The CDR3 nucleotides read TGCGCCAGCAGCCTCCAGGACAGGGAGAATTCACCCCTCCACTTT.

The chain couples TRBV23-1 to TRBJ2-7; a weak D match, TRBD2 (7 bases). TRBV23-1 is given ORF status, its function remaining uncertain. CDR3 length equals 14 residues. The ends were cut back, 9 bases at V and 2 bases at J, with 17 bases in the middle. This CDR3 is CARDGGPITYEQYF. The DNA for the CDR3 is TGCGCCAGAGACGGGGGGCCGATAACCTACGAGCAGTACTTC.

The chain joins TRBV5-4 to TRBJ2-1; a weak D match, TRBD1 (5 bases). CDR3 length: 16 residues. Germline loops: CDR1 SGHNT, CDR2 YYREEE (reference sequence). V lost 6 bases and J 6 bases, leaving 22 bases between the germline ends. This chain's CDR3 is CASTLLSKGLLNEQFF. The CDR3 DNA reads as TGTGCCAGCACCCTCTTATCGAAGGGGCTCCTCAATGAGCAGTTCTTC. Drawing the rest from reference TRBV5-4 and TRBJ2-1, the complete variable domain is ETGVTQSPTHLIKTRGQQVTLRCSSQSGHNTVSWYQQALGQGPQFIFQYYREEENGRGNFPPRFSGLQFPNYSSELNVNALELDDSALYLCASTLLSKGLLNEQFFGPGTRLTVL.

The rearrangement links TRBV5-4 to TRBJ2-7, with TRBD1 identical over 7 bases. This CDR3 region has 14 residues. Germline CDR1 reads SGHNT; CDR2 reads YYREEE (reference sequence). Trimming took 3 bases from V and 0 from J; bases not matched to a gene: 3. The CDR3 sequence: CASSSDRSSYEQYF. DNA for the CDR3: TGTGCCAGCAGCTCGGACAGGAGCTCCTACGAGCAGTACTTC.

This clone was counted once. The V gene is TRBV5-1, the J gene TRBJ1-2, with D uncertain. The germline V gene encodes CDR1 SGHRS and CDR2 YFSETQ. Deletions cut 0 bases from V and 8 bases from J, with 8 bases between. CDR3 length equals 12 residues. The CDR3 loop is CASSLAGGGYTF. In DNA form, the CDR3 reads TGCGCCAGCAGCTTGGCCGGTGGGGGCTACACCTTC.

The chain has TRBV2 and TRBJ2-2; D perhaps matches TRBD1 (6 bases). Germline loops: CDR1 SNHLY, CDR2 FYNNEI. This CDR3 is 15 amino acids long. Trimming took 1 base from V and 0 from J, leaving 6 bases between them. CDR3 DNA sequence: TGTGCCAGCAGTGAAGACAGGGCGAACACCGGGGAGCTGTTTTTT. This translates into CASSEDRANTGELFF.

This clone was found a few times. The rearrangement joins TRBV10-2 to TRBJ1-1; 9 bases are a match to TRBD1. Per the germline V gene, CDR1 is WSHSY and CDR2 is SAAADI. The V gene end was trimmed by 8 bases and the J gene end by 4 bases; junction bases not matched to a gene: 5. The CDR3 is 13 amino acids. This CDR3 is CASGDRDITEAFF. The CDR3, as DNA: TGCGCCAGCGGGGACAGGGATATCACTGAAGCTTTCTTT.

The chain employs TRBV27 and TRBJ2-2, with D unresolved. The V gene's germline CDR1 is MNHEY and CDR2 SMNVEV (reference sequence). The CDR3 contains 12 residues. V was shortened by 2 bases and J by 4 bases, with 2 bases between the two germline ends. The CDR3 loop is CASSLTTGELFF. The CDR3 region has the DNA TGTGCCAGCAGTTTAACCACCGGGGAGCTGTTTTTT.

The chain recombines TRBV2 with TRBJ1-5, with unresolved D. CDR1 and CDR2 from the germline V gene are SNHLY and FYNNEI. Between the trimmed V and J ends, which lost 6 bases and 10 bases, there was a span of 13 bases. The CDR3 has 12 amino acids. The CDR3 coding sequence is TGTGCCAGCAGGTTCCGGACTGGACCCCAGCATTTT. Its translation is CASRFRTGPQHF.